The sequence of this T cell receptor (beta chain) was determined in a study of PD-L1 blockade in urothelial cancer. Looking at the study overall: As for prior chemotherapy regimens, patients had received 0 to 3. The authors examined blood 3 weeks (second dose) and 6 weeks after treatment start. Blood samples contained a median 141,255 T cells.

The protocol was immunoSEQ multiplex PCR, while the TCRdb copy is restricted to in-frame clones and leaves out a portion. The table has 30,000 or so clones, roughly 84% seen once. Locally advanced or metastatic urothelial carcinoma was present in patients. Germline-derived CDR1 and CDR2 are MNHEY and SMNVEV (reference sequence). V dropped 3 bases and J dropped 1 base, with 7 bases sitting between them. This CDR3 has 14 amino acids. The TCR comes from a man aged 55 to 70 with urothelial cancer. The sequenced sample was PBMCs, obtained around atezolizumab (anti-PD-L1) treatment. The chain employs TRBV27 and TRBJ2-1; weak D call: TRBD1 (6 bases). CDR3 DNA: TGTGCCAGCAGTTTCCAGGGGTCCTACAATGAGCAGTTCTTC. Amino acids: CASSFQGSYNEQFF.